The clone carrying this TCR beta chain was observed a handful of times. Its antigen is undetermined. This entry belongs to a study of blood T cells in healthy people across ages. Study-level findings and limits: Higher naive T cell percentage went strongly together with higher TCR beta diversity. Researchers deemed the diversity estimates from one million T cells underestimates.

CDR3 length: 13 residues. Germline loops: CDR1 SGHTA, CDR2 FQGNSA. The V gene lost 4 bases and the J gene lost 4 bases, with 10 bases spanning the gap. Primed by a sample-barcoded 5' primer and a J-beta primer mix, a second PCR proceeded for about 6 to 11 cycles. TCRdb re-called the 5' RACE reads through MiXCR, storing one row per CDR3 protein. The sample contains over 1.5 million distinct CDR3 sequences, around half of which appear only once. The specimen was blood. The chain recombines TRBV7-2 with TRBJ1-2; D gene ambiguous. The sequence derives from a middle-aged woman in good health. This chain's CDR3 is CASSSRRSYGYTF. As DNA, the CDR3 is TGTGCCAGCAGCTCCCGACGGAGCTATGGCTACACCTTC.